This entry lists 23 T cell receptor beta chains sequenced from one sample in a study of blood T cell repertoires in COVID-19. TCRdb keeps only in-frame clones here, not all; method: immunoSEQ multiplex PCR. Of approximately 140,000 clones in the sample, about 91% were seen once. Sequenced: peripheral blood. These receptors were taken from a woman in her sixties with acute or convalescent COVID-19.

The rearrangement links TRBV27 to TRBJ2-7, with TRBD1 identical over 7 bases. V trimming: 5 bases; J trimming: 1 base; junction bases outside the gene matches: 5. The CDR3 has 14 amino acids. Germline CDR1 reads MNHEY; CDR2 reads SMNVEV (reference sequence). CDR3 DNA: TGTGCCAGCAGTCCCAGGGGGTCGTCCTACGAGCAGTACTTC. Amino acids: CASSPRGSSYEQYF.

The rearrangement uses TRBV12-3 or TRBV12-4 and TRBJ1-5; D uncertain. Trimming stripped 7 bases from V and 4 bases from J, with 8 bases between. The CDR3 has 12 residues. As DNA, the CDR3 is TGTGCCAGCACCTTTCCGAATCAGCCCCAGCATTTT. Translation gives CASTFPNQPQHF.

The gene calls are TRBV29-1 and TRBJ1-1; 7 positions match TRBD1. Germline V gives CDR1 SQVTM, CDR2 ANQGSEA. The CDR3 covers 13 residues. Trimming took 3 bases from V and 5 from J; bases not matched to a gene: 6. This CDR3 reads CSVDRQGWTEAFF. For the CDR3, the DNA is TGCAGCGTTGATAGACAGGGATGGACTGAAGCTTTCTTT.

A single count supports this clone. The chain carries TRBV28 and TRBJ1-3; no definite D call. The V end lost 3 bases, the J end lost 0 bases, and 6 bases lay between the germline ends. The CDR3 has 14 amino acids. Germline V gene sequence: CDR1 MDHEN, CDR2 SYDVKM. The CDR3 coding sequence is TGTGCCAGCAGTTTCGAGTACTCTGGAAACACCATATATTTT. It codes for CASSFEYSGNTIYF.

This clone appeared a few times. The junction does not match germline at one end; this may be a read error. V gene TRBV7-7 combines with J gene TRBJ1-2; D unclear. Germline V CDR1 and CDR2: SSHAT, FNYEAQ (reference sequence). The CDR3 spans 14 residues. This CDR3 is CASSPRRCGYGYTF. The CDR3 coding sequence is TGTGCTAGCAGCCCCCGGCGGTGCGGCTATGGCTACACCTTC.

The V call is TRBV7-3, the J call TRBJ2-3, with D maybe TRBD1 (7 bases). The CDR3 contains 16 residues. V lost 2 bases and J lost 5, with 17 bases in between. Germline V gene sequence: CDR1 SGHTA, CDR2 FQGTGA. DNA of the CDR3: TGTGCCAGCAGCTTAGGAGGGAGACAGGGTAGAGATACGCAGTATTTT. Its protein is CASSLGGRQGRDTQYF. The variable domain in full, completed from reference TRBV7-3 and TRBJ2-3, reads GAGVSQTPSNKVTEKGKYVELRCDPISGHTALYWYRQSLGQGPEFLIYFQGTGAADDSGLPNDRFFAVRPEGSVSTLKIQRTERGDSAVYLCASSLGGRQGRDTQYFGPGTRLTVL.

J is TRBJ1-1 and V is TRBV10-3; D is uncertain. Germline V CDR1 and CDR2: ENHRY, SYGVKD. The V end lost 5 bases, the J end lost 4 bases, and 11 bases lay between the germline ends. This CDR3 has 13 residues. CDR3 loop: CAISLETGTEAFF. Here the CDR3 DNA reads TGTGCCATCAGTCTTGAAACGGGCACTGAAGCTTTCTTT.

The V gene is TRBV20-1, the J gene TRBJ2-7; possible D gene TRBD2, 5 bases. The V end lost 6 bases, the J end lost 3 bases, and 9 bases lay between the germline ends. The CDR3 length is 11 residues. CDR1 and CDR2 (germline): DFQATT, SNEGSKA (reference sequence). CDR3 region: CSAYGDYEQYF. The CDR3 DNA sequence: TGCAGTGCGTACGGGGACTACGAGCAGTACTTC.

The J gene is TRBJ2-2, the V gene TRBV6-2 or TRBV6-3; tentatively, D is TRBD1 (5 bases). The V end was cut by 4 bases, the J end by 7 bases, with 10 bases between. This CDR3 spans 13 amino acids. The germline V gene encodes CDR1 MNHEY and CDR2 SVGEGT. CDR3 in DNA: TGTGCCAGCAGTTCGATAGGGGTCGGGGAGCTGTTTTTT. As protein: CASSSIGVGELFF.

This sequence joins TRBV5-1 and TRBJ1-4; D may be TRBD1 (5 bases). The ends were cut back, 1 base at V and 4 bases at J, with 11 bases in the middle. Germline V gives CDR1 SGHRS, CDR2 YFSETQ. This CDR3 has 15 residues. CDR3 coding DNA: TGCGCCAGCAGCTTGACGGAGGGGAATAATGAAAAACTGTTTTTT. Translation: CASSLTEGNNEKLFF.

The CDR3 here is CATSRHTGITFNNSPLHF. CDR3 sequence (DNA): TGTGCCACCAGCAGACATACAGGGATTACCTTCAATAATTCACCCCTCCACTTT. The chain joins TRBV15 to TRBJ1-6, with a possible D match to TRBD1 (6 bases). Trimming removed 2 bases from V and 5 bases from J, with 19 bases in between. The CDR3 loop spans 18 amino acids. Germline V CDR1 and CDR2: LNHNV, YYDKDF (reference sequence).

The V and J genes are TRBV19 and TRBJ1-5, with D possibly TRBD1 on 6 matching bases. This CDR3 has 16 residues. The ends were cut back, 2 bases at V and 9 bases at J, with 20 bases in the middle. Germline V gene lookup returns CDR1 LNHDA and CDR2 SQIVND (reference sequence). The CDR3 protein is CASSIPPGQPEGPQHF. CDR3 sequence (DNA): TGTGCCAGTAGTATACCTCCGGGACAACCCGAGGGGCCCCAGCATTTT.

V is TRBV30 and J is TRBJ2-7; perhaps TRBD1 as D (5 bases). The CDR3 is 15 amino acids. The germline gives CDR1 GTSNPN, CDR2 SVGIG (reference sequence). V was cut by 0 bases and J by 5 bases, with 17 bases left in between. The CDR3 reads CAWSVRAGIANEQYF. CDR3 nucleotides: TGTGCCTGGAGTGTACGGGCAGGGATTGCGAACGAGCAGTACTTC.

The V and J genes are TRBV19 and TRBJ2-2, with TRBD2 identical over 10 bases. The germline V gene has CDR1 LNHDA and CDR2 SQIVND (reference sequence). Trimming took 4 bases from V and 5 from J; bases not matched to a gene: 7. The CDR3 length is 16 residues. The CDR3 is CASSTAGGPETGELFF. The CDR3 nucleotides are TGTGCCAGTAGTACAGCGGGGGGGCCTGAAACCGGGGAGCTGTTTTTT.

The chain's CDR3 is CAWTLTRNTEAFF. The CDR3, as DNA: TGTGCCTGGACTCTTACTAGGAACACTGAAGCTTTCTTT. This chain connects TRBV30 to TRBJ1-1; D unclear. The CDR3 has 13 amino acids. Trimming cost V 4 bases and J 1 base, with 10 bases left between them. Germline values: CDR1 GTSNPN, CDR2 SVGIG (reference sequence).

The V and J genes are TRBV7-2 and TRBJ1-3, with D possibly TRBD1 on 6 matching bases. Trimming stripped 5 bases from V and 7 bases from J, with 9 bases between. The CDR3 length is 12 residues. Per the germline V gene, CDR1 is SGHTA and CDR2 is FQGNSA. The CDR3 DNA is TGTGCCAGCAGCGTCCAGGGGAACACCATATATTTT. Protein sequence: CASSVQGNTIYF.

This chain joins TRBV7-9 and TRBJ1-2; TRBD1 agrees at 11 bases. V shed 5 bases and J 1 base; nucleotides not matched to a gene: 12. The CDR3 sequence is 18 residues long. The germline V gene has CDR1 SEHNR and CDR2 FQNEAQ (reference sequence). In nucleotides, the CDR3 is TGTGCCAGCAGCCTGCCTACCGGGACAGGGGGAGGTAACTATGGCTACACCTTC. Amino acid sequence: CASSLPTGTGGGNYGYTF.

CDR3 coding DNA: TGTGCCAGCTCACCAGAGATGGAGACCCAGTACTTC. This translates into CASSPEMETQYF. The chain joins TRBV18 to TRBJ2-5, with D uncertain. The CDR3 extends over 12 amino acids. Germline V gene lookup returns CDR1 KGHSH and CDR2 LQKENI. Trimming shortened V by 2 bases and J by 5 bases, and 6 bases separated the two germline ends.

The V gene is TRBV30, the J gene TRBJ1-2; D gene unclear. The CDR3 covers 11 residues. Per the germline V gene, CDR1 is GTSNPN and CDR2 is SVGIG (reference sequence). Trimming pared 5 bases from V and 8 bases from J, leaving 12 bases between. Here the CDR3 DNA reads TGTGCCTGGGAGGATAGAGGCGGCTACACCTTC. Protein product: CAWEDRGGYTF.

The rearrangement joins TRBV30 to TRBJ1-4, with D unresolved. This CDR3 region has 13 residues. Germline CDR1 is GTSNPN and CDR2 is SVGIG (reference sequence). The V end lost 1 base, the J end lost 8 bases, and 11 bases lay between the germline ends. This CDR3 reads CAWSGGYGEKLFF. The CDR3 nucleotides are TGTGCCTGGAGTGGAGGTTACGGCGAAAAACTGTTTTTT.

The rearrangement links TRBV27 to TRBJ1-1; D gene unclear. The CDR3 consists of 13 residues. The germline V gene has CDR1 MNHEY and CDR2 SMNVEV (reference sequence). V lost 3 bases, J lost 1 base, and 6 bases lay in between. CDR3 nucleotide sequence: TGTGCCAGCAGTTTGTTCGGGAACACTGAAGCTTTCTTT. It yields the protein CASSLFGNTEAFF.

The chain carries TRBV6-5 and TRBJ1-5, with 7 bases that match TRBD1. Germline lookup yields CDR1 MNHEY and CDR2 SVGAGI. Losses at the gene ends were 2 bases for V and 5 bases for J; bases not matched to a gene: 6. This CDR3 is 15 amino acids long. The CDR3, as DNA: TGTGCCAGCAGTTACGATGGACAGGCCCATCAGCCCCAGCATTTT. Its translation: CASSYDGQAHQPQHF.

The chain links TRBV6-6 to TRBJ1-2, with D perhaps matching TRBD1 (5 bases). The V end was cut by 5 bases, the J end by 8 bases, with 15 bases between. CDR1 and CDR2 from the germline V gene are MNHNY and SVGAGI (reference sequence). The CDR3 is made up of 13 amino acids. In DNA, the CDR3 is TGTGCCAGCAGTCCCCCCAGGGAGGGAGGCTACACCTTC. Translation gives CASSPPREGGYTF.